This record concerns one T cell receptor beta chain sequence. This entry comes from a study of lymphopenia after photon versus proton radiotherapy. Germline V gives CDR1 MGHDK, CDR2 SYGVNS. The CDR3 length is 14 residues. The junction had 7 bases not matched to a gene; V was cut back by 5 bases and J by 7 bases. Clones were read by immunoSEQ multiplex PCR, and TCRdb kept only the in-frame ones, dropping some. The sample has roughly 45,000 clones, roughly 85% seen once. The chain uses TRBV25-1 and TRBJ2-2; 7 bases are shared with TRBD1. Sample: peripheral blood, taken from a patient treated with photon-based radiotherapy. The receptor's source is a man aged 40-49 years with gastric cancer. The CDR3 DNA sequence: TGTGCCAGCAGTTTCGACAGGGTTTTCGGGGAGCTGTTTTTT. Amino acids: CASSFDRVFGELFF.